This TCR beta chain originates from a study of identical twins. The germline V and J ends were trimmed by 4 bases and 0 bases, with 10 bases remaining between them. This CDR3 contains 15 residues. Germline V gives CDR1 SGHTA, CDR2 FQGNSA. One entry per CDR3 protein, called by TCRdb with MiXCR from the 5' RACE reads. The repertoire includes 500,000 to 650,000 distinct CDR3 sequences, roughly 6.6% of them detected once, and about 1.6% sits in the top ten. This clonotype was seen many times. These data were also reused for a study on yellow fever vaccine responses in identical twins.

This TCR came from a woman aged 18-35 years in good health. V gene TRBV7-2 combines with J gene TRBJ2-1, with a tentative D call TRBD1 (6 bases). Sequencing used PBMCs. The CDR3 is CASSSTGSSYNEQFF. The CDR3 bases are TGTGCCAGCAGCTCTACAGGGAGCTCCTACAATGAGCAGTTCTTC.